Detailed here is one T cell receptor (beta chain). Its specificity is unknown. This sample was included in a study of PD-1 blockade in classical Hodgkin lymphoma. General study points: When set against healthy donors, newly diagnosed patients were reported to show lower baseline TCR diversity. Whoever responded completely had baseline diversity much like that seen in newly diagnosed patients.

Produced via immunoSEQ multiplex PCR; TCRdb's table is partial and in-frame only. This table has 20,000 to 25,000 clones, around three quarters appearing once. This CDR3 has 14 residues. In germline, CDR1 is ENHRY, CDR2 SYGVKD. V was clipped by 2 bases and J by 5 bases, with 13 bases between them. Time point specified: cycle 4 day 1 (C4D1), after more than 5 weeks of nivolumab. All trial patients relapsed after autologous stem cell transplantation. When best responses were assessed, they were complete response, partial response or progressive disease. The sequence was obtained from a human donor with classical Hodgkin lymphoma. The starting material was peripheral blood mononuclear cells (PBMCs), obtained before the fourth cycle of nivolumab. The rearrangement links TRBV10-3 to TRBJ2-7; D is perhaps TRBD1 (6 bases). The CDR3 DNA follows: TGTGCCATCAGTGAGGTGGGGGCCAGGGACGAGCAGTACGTC. Its translation is CAISEVGARDEQYV.